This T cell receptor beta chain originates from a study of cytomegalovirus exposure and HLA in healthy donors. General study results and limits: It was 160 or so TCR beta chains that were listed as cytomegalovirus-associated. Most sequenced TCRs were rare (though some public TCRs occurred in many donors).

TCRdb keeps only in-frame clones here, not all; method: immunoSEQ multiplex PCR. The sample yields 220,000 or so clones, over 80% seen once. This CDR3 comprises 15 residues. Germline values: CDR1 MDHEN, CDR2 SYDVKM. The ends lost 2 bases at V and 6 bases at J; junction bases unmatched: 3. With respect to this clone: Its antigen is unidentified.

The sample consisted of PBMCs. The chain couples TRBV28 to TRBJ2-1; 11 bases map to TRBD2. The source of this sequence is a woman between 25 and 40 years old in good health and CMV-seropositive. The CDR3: CASSLHTSGGNEQFF. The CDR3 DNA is TGTGCCAGCAGTTTACATACTAGCGGGGGCAATGAGCAGTTCTTC.